This TCR beta chain appears in the sequencing data of a study of blood T cells in healthy people across ages. About the study: About one barcoded beta molecule per two T cells was captured by template switching.

The CDR3 is 14 residues long. V gave up 6 bases and J gave up 7 bases; unmatched junction bases: 11. Germline V gene data show CDR1 as SEHNR and CDR2 as FQNEAQ (reference sequence). Together with a sample-barcoded 5' primer, a J-beta primer mix was included in a second PCR lasting 7 to 11 cycles. TCRdb itself ran the 5' RACE reads through MiXCR, one entry per CDR3 protein. The sample contains some 1.4 million distinct CDR3 sequences, roughly 45% of which appear only once. The receptor comes from a woman between 18 and 29 years old in good health. The sample comprised blood. This rearrangement joins TRBV7-9 to TRBJ1-2; TRBD1 agrees at 7 bases. The CDR3 DNA is TGTGCCAGCAGTCCAGCCGGGACAGCGCTTGGCTACACCTTC. Translation: CASSPAGTALGYTF.